Listed here are 4 T cell receptor beta chains from one sample, sequenced in a study of regulatory T cells in long-lasting Graves disease. Assembly of TCR beta libraries relied on iRepertoire HTBI primers together with Arm-PCR of CDR3 regions. TCRdb analysed the multiplex PCR reads with MiXCR anew, one entry per CDR3 protein. The sample shows about 350,000 distinct CDR3 sequences, around 16% of them seen only once. The time point denotes: newly diagnosed GD, antithyroid drugs for less than 3 months. Generation of the TCR library employed RNA extracted from PBMCs. These data were also filed under a second study, of T cells in Graves' hyperthyroidism and ophthalmopathy.

The sample in question was peripheral blood mononuclear cells (PBMCs), obtained at new diagnosis, from a patient treated with antithyroid drugs. Every receptor here comes from a woman aged 18-29 years with Graves disease.

This clonotype was detected ten times or more. The CDR3 DNA is TGCAGTGCTAGAGATACCGGGACAGGGAACACTGAAGCTTTCTTT. As protein: CSARDTGTGNTEAFF. The chain is built from TRBV20-1 and TRBJ1-1, with TRBD1 matching 8 bases. The germline V gene has CDR1 DFQATT and CDR2 SNEGSKA (reference sequence). The CDR3 covers 15 residues. V gave up 0 bases and J gave up 1 base; unmatched junction bases: 4.

In the case of this clonotype: Since a much larger clone is just one base distant, this may be a read error. The chain links TRBV6-1 to TRBJ1-6, with D possibly TRBD1 on 5 matching bases. Per germline, CDR1 MNHNS and CDR2 SASEGT. Trimming stripped 8 bases from V and 5 bases from J, with 16 bases between. The CDR3 has 15 amino acids. The CDR3 DNA sequence: TGTGCCAGCGCCCCACAGTGGGGCGATAATTCACCCCTCCACTTT. Residues: CASAPQWGDNSPLHF.

As concerns this clonotype: A much larger clone lies a single base off, so this may be a read error. This chain links TRBV5-1 with TRBJ2-7; perhaps D is TRBD1 or TRBD2 (5 bases each). Germline V gene sequence: CDR1 SGHRS, CDR2 YFSETQ. V was trimmed by 3 bases and J by 1 base, leaving 20 bases between them. The CDR3 extends over 17 amino acids. CDR3 nucleotides: TGCGCCAGCAGCTGGGCCCGGGACGGGGTTAGATCCTACGAGCAGTACTTC. The encoded protein is CASSWARDGVRSYEQYF.

Points on this clonotype: A much larger clone lies a single base off, so this may be a read error. This chain links TRBV6-1 with TRBJ2-1; TRBD2 matches at 9 bases. J gave up 3 bases and V 11 bases, and 8 bases lay outside the gene matches. CDR3 length: 14 residues. Germline loops: CDR1 MNHNS, CDR2 SASEGT. The CDR3 here is CARGQRGDYNEQFF. The CDR3 nucleotides are TGTGCCCGCGGGCAGCGGGGGGACTACAATGAGCAGTTCTTC.